These T cell receptor beta chains were read from a single sample in a study of human CD4 T cells and Enterobacteriaceae. This table comes from immunoSEQ multiplex PCR, and its TCRdb copy is limited to in-frame clones, with some not included. The sample carries about 29,000 clones, roughly 79% recorded once. The sample consisted of memory CD4+ T cells from blood. All receptors come from a human donor in good health. Each CDR3 is given with its conserved first and last residue. A D gene is named only where the DNA matches it firmly. Part of the rows lack a size; the others show once, few, many or a class for expanded clones.

TRBV21-1,10,-,-,TRBJ2-7,TGTTGGAGGGGGGATTACGAGCAGTACTTC,CWRGDYEQYF
TRBV28,13,-,-,TRBJ1-2,TGTGCCAGCAGTTTGATGGGGAAGGTCGGCTACACCTTC,CASSLMGKVGYTF
TRBV5-1,15,-,-,TRBJ2-3,TGCGCCAGCAGCTTGGGAAGGGCACGCACAGATACGCAGTATTTT,CASSLGRARTDTQYF
TRBV19,11,-,-,TRBJ2-3,TGTGCCAGTAGTTCGGGGGATACGCAGTATTTT,CASSSGDTQYF
TRBV11-1,15,-,-,TRBJ2-2,TGTGCCAGCACCCACGGGACATGGAACACCGGGGAGCTGTTTTTT,CASTHGTWNTGELFF
TRBV5-6,14,-,TRBD2,TRBJ2-7,TGTGCCAGCAGCTTGGGGCGGGAGCCCTACGAGCAGTACTTC,CASSLGREPYEQYF
TRBV27,15,-,-,TRBJ1-5,TGTGCCAGCAATCTTGCGACCAGGGGCAATCAGCCCCAGCATTTT,CASNLATRGNQPQHF
TRBV6-1,16,few,-,TRBJ2-7,TGTGCCAGCAGTGAAGCGCAGGTCGCCTCCTCCTACGAGCAGTACTTC,CASSEAQVASSYEQYF
TRBV5-4,16,-,-,TRBJ2-3,TGTGCCAGCGGAATATTTGGGAGGGGGTTCACAGATACGCAGTATTTT,CASGIFGRGFTDTQYF
TRBV6-1,15,-,TRBD1,TRBJ2-2,TGTGCCAGCAGTGAGGGGACAGGGAACACCGGGGAGCTGTTTTTT,CASSEGTGNTGELFF
TRBV5-4,18,-,TRBD1,TRBJ2-4,TGTGCCAGCACCACGCCCCCCCCAGGGGGATTAGCCAAAAACATTCAGTACTTC,CASTTPPPGGLAKNIQYF
TRBV5-4,15,-,-,TRBJ1-3,TGTGCCAGCAGCTTGGACAGGGTAGCTGGAAACACCATATATTTT,CASSLDRVAGNTIYF
TRBV30,15,-,-,TRBJ1-1,TGTGCCTTCATTCGGGCAACAAACATGAACACTGAAGCTTTCTTT,CAFIRATNMNTEAFF
TRBV7-9,14,-,-,TRBJ1-2,TGTGCCAGCAGCTTAGCGGTCGGGGCGGTGGGCTACACCTTC,CASSLAVGAVGYTF
TRBV7-2,14,-,-,TRBJ2-7,TGTGCCAGCAGCCCTCGGGGGAGCTCCTACGAGCAGTACTTC,CASSPRGSSYEQYF
TRBV28,14,-,-,TRBJ1-5,TGTGCCAGCAGTTTAGTCCAGGGTGGCCAGCCCCAGCATTTT,CASSLVQGGQPQHF
TRBV12-5,14,-,-,TRBJ2-7,TGTGCTAGTGCCCAAGGAGGGGTTTCCTACGAGCAGTACTTC,CASAQGGVSYEQYF
TRBV11-2,13,-,-,TRBJ1-1,TGTGCCAGCCGTCCCTCCGGGGGGAATGAAGCTTTCTTT,CASRPSGGNEAFF
TRBV27,12,-,-,TRBJ2-5,TGTGCCAGCAGGGCCCTCCAAGAGACCCAGTACTTC,CASRALQETQYF
TRBV5-1,12,-,TRBD2,TRBJ2-7,TGCGCCAGCAGGCGGGAGGGCTACGAGCAGTACTTC,CASRREGYEQYF
TRBV29-1,12,-,-,TRBJ2-1,TGCAGCGTTGAACTAGATATGGATGAGCAGTTCTTC,CSVELDMDEQFF
TRBV27,13,-,-,TRBJ1-2,TGTGCCAGCAGTTTACAGGGGCATGGGGGCTACACCTTC,CASSLQGHGGYTF
TRBV28,13,once,TRBD1,TRBJ2-5,TGTGCCAGCAGCTGGACAGGGGAAGAGACCCAGTACTTC,CASSWTGEETQYF
TRBV19,14,once,TRBD2,TRBJ2-5,TGTGCCAGTAGGGGACTAGGGAAGGAGGAGACCCAGTACTTC,CASRGLGKEETQYF
TRBV10-2,16,-,TRBD2,TRBJ2-3,TGCGCCAGCACCGGACTAGACCTACCCCGCACAGATACGCAGTATTTT,CASTGLDLPRTDTQYF
TRBV7-7,15,few,-,TRBJ2-5,TGTGCCAGCAGCTTAGGAAGTGGAGGCCAAGAGACCCAGTACTTC,CASSLGSGGQETQYF
TRBV6-5,16,-,TRBD2,TRBJ2-7,TGTGCCAGCAGTTACGATGTCGGGGGGAGCTCCTACGAGCAGTACTTC,CASSYDVGGSSYEQYF
TRBV5-1,14,-,-,TRBJ1-1,TGCGCCAGCAAAAGTGGTACAGCTAACACTGAAGCTTTCTTT,CASKSGTANTEAFF
TRBV5-4,14,-,-,TRBJ2-1,TGTGCCAGCAGCTGGGGGACTCTCACCAATGAGCAGTTCTTC,CASSWGTLTNEQFF
TRBV6-5,15,-,-,TRBJ1-2,TGTGCCAGCAGTAGGAAGGGGGGCGGAGGCTATGGCTACACCTTC,CASSRKGGGGYGYTF
TRBV2,14,-,TRBD2,TRBJ2-5,TGTGCCAGCAGCTCAACTAGCGGGCAAGAGACCCAGTACTTC,CASSSTSGQETQYF
TRBV11-2,15,-,TRBD2,TRBJ2-7,TGTGCCAGCAGCCCCGGGACTAGCGCATTCTACGAGCAGTACTTC,CASSPGTSAFYEQYF
TRBV7-6,15,-,-,TRBJ1-5,TGTGCCAGCTCCCTGGCAGGGGAGGGCAATCAGCCCCAGCATTTT,CASSLAGEGNQPQHF
TRBV7-2,15,-,TRBD2,TRBJ2-5,TGTGCCAGCAGCACCGTAGCGGGAGCCGGGGAGACCCAGTACTTC,CASSTVAGAGETQYF
TRBV19,16,-,-,TRBJ2-1,TGTGCCAGTAGTAGACTACTGGACCTGAACTACAATGAGCAGTTCTTC,CASSRLLDLNYNEQFF
TRBV4-2,16,-,-,TRBJ2-1,TGTGCCAGCAGCCAAGATGTGCGCGGCTCCTACAATGAGCAGTTCTTC,CASSQDVRGSYNEQFF
TRBV6-1,14,-,TRBD2,TRBJ2-5,TGTGCCAGCAGTAAACTAGCGGAGCAAGAGACCCAGTACTTC,CASSKLAEQETQYF